This TCR beta chain stems from a study of spatial heterogeneity in lung cancer. The overall study: Raw sequencing reads included, on average, more than ten appearances of each unique TCR and UMI combination.

The study tagged each TCR cDNA molecule with a unique molecular identifier. MiXCR, run by TCRdb on the 5' RACE reads, gives a single entry per CDR3 protein. The table shows about 11,000 distinct CDR3 sequences, with 17% occurring only once. Sample time point: sample taken at primary tumor resection. No cell sorting; template was whole RNA from tumor, lung tissue or PBMC. Germline values: CDR1 GTSNPN, CDR2 SVGIG (reference sequence). The CDR3 runs to 13 residues. The ends were cut back, 2 bases at V and 5 bases at J, with 13 bases in the middle. In its sample, this clonotype ranks as medium-sized. The specimen was PBMCs, collected at surgery. This chain joins TRBV30 and TRBJ2-7, with D tentatively TRBD1 (5 bases). The clonotype was recovered from a male donor with early-stage non-small cell lung cancer. The CDR3, as DNA: TGTGCCTGGAGTACCGGGCTAGGGGACGAGCAGTACTTC. Translated: CAWSTGLGDEQYF.